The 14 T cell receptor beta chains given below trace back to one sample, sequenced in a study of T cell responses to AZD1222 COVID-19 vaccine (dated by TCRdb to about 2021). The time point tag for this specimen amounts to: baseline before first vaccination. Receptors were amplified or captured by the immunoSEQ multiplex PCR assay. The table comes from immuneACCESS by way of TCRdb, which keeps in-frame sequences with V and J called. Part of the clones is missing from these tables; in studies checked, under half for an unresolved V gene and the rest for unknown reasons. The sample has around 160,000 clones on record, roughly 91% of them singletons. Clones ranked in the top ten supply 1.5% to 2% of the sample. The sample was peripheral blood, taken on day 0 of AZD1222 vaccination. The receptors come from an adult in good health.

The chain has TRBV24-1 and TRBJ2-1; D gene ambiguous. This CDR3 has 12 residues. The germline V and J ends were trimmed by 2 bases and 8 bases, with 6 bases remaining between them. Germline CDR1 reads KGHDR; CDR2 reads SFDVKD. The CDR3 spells CATSDYGDEQFF. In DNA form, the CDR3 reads TGTGCCACCAGTGATTATGGGGATGAGCAGTTCTTC.

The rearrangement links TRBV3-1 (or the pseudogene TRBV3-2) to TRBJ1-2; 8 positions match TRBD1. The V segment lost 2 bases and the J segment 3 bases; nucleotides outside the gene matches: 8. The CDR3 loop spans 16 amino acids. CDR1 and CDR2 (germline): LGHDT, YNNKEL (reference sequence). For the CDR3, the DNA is TGTGCCAGCAGCCAACACGCAGGGGGCGGTGACTATGGCTACACCTTC. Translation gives CASSQHAGGGDYGYTF.

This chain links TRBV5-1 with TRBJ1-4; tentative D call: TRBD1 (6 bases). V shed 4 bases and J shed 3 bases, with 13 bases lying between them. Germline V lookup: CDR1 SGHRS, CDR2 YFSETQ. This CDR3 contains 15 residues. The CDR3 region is CASSVDRMANEKLFF. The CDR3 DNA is TGCGCCAGCAGCGTCGACAGGATGGCTAATGAAAAACTGTTTTTT.

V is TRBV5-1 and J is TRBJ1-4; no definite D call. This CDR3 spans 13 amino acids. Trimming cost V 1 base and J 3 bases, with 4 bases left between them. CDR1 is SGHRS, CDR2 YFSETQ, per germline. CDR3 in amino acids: CASSLSPNEKLFF. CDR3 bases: TGCGCCAGCAGCTTGAGTCCTAATGAAAAACTGTTTTTT.

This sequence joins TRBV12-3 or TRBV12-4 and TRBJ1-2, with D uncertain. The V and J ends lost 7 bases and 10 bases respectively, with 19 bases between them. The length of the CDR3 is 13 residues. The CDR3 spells CASTQRREELYTF. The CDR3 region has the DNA TGTGCCAGCACCCAAAGGCGGGAGGAGCTCTACACCTTC.

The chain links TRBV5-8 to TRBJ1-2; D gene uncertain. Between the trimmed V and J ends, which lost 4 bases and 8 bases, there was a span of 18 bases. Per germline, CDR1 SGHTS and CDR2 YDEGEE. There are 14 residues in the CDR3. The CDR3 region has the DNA TGTGCCAGCAGCGCAACCCCCCGGTGGGCCGGCTACACCTTC. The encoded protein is CASSATPRWAGYTF.

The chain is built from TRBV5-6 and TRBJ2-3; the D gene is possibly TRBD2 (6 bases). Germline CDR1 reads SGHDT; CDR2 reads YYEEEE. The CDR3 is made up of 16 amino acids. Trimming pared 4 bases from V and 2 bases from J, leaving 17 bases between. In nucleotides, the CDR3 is TGTGCCAGCAGCAAGAATCCGGGACTCTCCACAGATACGCAGTATTTT. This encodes CASSKNPGLSTDTQYF.

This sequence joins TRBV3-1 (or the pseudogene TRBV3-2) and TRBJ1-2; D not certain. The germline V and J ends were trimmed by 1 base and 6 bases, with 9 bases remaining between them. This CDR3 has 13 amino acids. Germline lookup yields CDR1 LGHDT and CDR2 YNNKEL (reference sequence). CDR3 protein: CASSQGHRDGYTF. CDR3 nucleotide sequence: TGTGCCAGCAGCCAAGGACACCGGGATGGCTACACCTTC.

CDR3 region: CASSLGLAGEETQYF. The CDR3 nucleotides read TGTGCCAGCAGCTTGGGACTAGCGGGAGAGGAGACCCAGTACTTC. The chain employs TRBV5-4 and TRBJ2-5; TRBD2 matches at 12 bases. The CDR3 contains 15 residues. Germline CDR1 SGHNT, CDR2 YYREEE (reference sequence). J gave up 5 bases and V 0 bases, and 2 bases lay outside the gene matches.

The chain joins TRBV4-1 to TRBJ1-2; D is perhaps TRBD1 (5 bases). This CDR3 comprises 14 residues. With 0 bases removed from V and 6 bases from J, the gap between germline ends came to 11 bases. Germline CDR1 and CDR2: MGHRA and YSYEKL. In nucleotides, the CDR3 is TGCGCCAGCAGCCAAGATCAGGGCTACAATGGCTACACCTTC. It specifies CASSQDQGYNGYTF.

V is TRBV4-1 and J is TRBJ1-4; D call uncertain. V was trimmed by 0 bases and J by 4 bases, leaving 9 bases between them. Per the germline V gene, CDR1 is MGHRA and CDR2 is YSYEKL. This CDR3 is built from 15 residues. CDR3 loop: CASSQDEGSNEKLFF. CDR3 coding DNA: TGCGCCAGCAGCCAAGATGAGGGCAGTAATGAAAAACTGTTTTTT.

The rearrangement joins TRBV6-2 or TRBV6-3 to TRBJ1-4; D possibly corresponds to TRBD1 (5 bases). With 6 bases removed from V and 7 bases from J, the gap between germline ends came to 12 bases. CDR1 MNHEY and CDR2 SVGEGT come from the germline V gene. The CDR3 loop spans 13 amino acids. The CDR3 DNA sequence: TGTGCCAGCAGCAGGGAAGTGAGTGAAAAACTGTTTTTT. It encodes CASSREVSEKLFF.

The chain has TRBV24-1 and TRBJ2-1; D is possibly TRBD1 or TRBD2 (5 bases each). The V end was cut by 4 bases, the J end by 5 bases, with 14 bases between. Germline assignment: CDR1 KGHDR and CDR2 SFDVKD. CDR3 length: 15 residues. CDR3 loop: CATSDPRDVHNEQFF. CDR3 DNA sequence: TGTGCCACCAGTGACCCCCGGGACGTCCACAATGAGCAGTTCTTC.

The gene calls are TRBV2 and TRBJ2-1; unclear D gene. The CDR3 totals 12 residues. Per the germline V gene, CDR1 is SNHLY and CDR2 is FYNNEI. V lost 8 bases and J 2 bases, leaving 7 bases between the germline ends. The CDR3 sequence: CASQVAYNEQFF. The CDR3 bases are TGTGCCAGCCAGGTAGCCTACAATGAGCAGTTCTTC. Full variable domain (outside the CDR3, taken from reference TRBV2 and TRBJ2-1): EPEVTQTPSHQVTQMGQEVILRCVPISNHLYFYWYRQILGQKVEFLVSFYNNEISEKSEIFDDQFSVERPDGSNFTLKIRSTKLEDSAMYFCASQVAYNEQFFGPGTRLTVL.